There are a few counts of the clone carrying this T cell receptor (beta chain). Its antigen is currently unknown. These data originate in a study of beta chain features in type 1 diabetes. About the study: Healthy donors resembled patients in age, gender and cell yields. Sorted cells from all samples, numbering about 98 million, were examined.

The CDR3 contains 16 residues. Germline V gene data show CDR1 as SGHTA and CDR2 as FQGNSA. Trimming at V came to 5 bases and at J to 6 bases, leaving 8 bases not matched to a gene. Study findings and constraints: A possible short-template PCR bias applies equally to patients and controls. Cells expressing TCR highly could be over-represented by cDNA sequencing.

TCRB transcripts that were expressed got sequenced, as all of the isolated RNA had been reverse transcribed. Some clones are missing from TCRdb's copy, which holds only in-frame ones; the method was immunoSEQ multiplex PCR. The top ten hold around 0.015% of the sample, which has roughly 310,000 clones, about 11% seen once. The sequence derives from a woman younger than 45 in good health. The chain employs TRBV7-2 and TRBJ2-3, with 13 bases matching TRBD2. Sequenced material: naive CD4+ T cells from blood. The CDR3 region has the DNA TGTGCCAGCAGCACCAGGACTAGCGGGAGTACCGATACGCAGTATTTT. The encoded protein is CASSTRTSGSTDTQYF.